The clone carrying this TCR beta chain was found many times. Using immunoSEQ multiplex PCR, the repertoire was profiled, and TCRdb retains in-frame clones only, with some absent. The sample holds about 34,000 clones, about 80% seen once. The sample comes from a study of blood T cell repertoires in COVID-19. This CDR3 is 11 amino acids long. The V end was cut by 8 bases, the J end by 10 bases, with 13 bases between. Sequencing input: peripheral blood. The TCR comes from an elderly man with acute or convalescent COVID-19. The chain couples TRBV12-3 or TRBV12-4 to TRBJ2-3; D might be TRBD2 (5 bases). The CDR3 here is CASFMNGAQYF. The CDR3 DNA is TGTGCCAGCTTTATGAACGGGGCGCAGTATTTT.